The source of this TCR beta chain is a study of tumor and adjacent non-tumor tissue in lung cancer. Study in general: The cohort had roughly 12 adenocarcinoma, a couple of squamous cell and 1 small cell patients.

With respect to this clonotype: Its target is not known.

The study's findings and limits: Shorter survival was associated with higher TCR diversity in tumors. TCR diversity was significantly greater in tumor than normal lung tissue.

No cell sorting was done before RNA was extracted from the tissue. Chemotherapy-naive patients with new lung cancer underwent thoracic surgery in China, August–November 2014. TCRbeta libraries were built with three rounds of nested PCR, modified from ARM-PCR. Via MiXCR, TCRdb re-called the multiplex PCR reads, giving one row per CDR3 protein. Seen here are approximately 71,000 distinct CDR3 sequences, about 61% observed once, and the top ten hold roughly 21%. The CDR3 has 15 residues. The ends lost 5 bases at V and 2 bases at J; junction bases unmatched: 9. From germline, CDR1 is ENHRY and CDR2 SYGVKD.

J is TRBJ2-7 and V is TRBV10-3; 7 bases are shared with TRBD1. The clonotype originates from a man aged 50-60 years with non-small cell lung cancer. The specimen was lung tumor tissue. CDR3 in DNA: TGTGCCATCAGTAGAGTACAGGGGAACACCTACGAGCAGTACTTC. It codes for CAISRVQGNTYEQYF.